The entry that follows covers one T cell receptor (beta chain) sequence. Regions amplified from RNA transcripts were the TCR beta CDR3 regions. A first-round RT-PCR of the TCR CDR3 used the HTBI primer set. TCRdb independently ran MiXCR on the multiplex PCR reads; one entry per CDR3 protein. The sample includes 270,000 or so distinct CDR3 sequences, around 25% of them seen just once. This specimen comes from a study of T cells in Graves' hyperthyroidism and ophthalmopathy. Deletions cut 4 bases from V and 1 base from J, with 14 bases between. The CDR3 sequence is 15 residues long. Germline V CDR1 and CDR2: SGHRS, YFSETQ.

The V gene is TRBV5-1, the J gene TRBJ2-5, with D perhaps matching TRBD2 (6 bases). This TCR was recovered from a man aged 40-49 years with Graves' hyperthyroidism that later progressed to Graves' ophthalmopathy. Sequenced: blood. The CDR3 protein is CASSRGGSGQETQYF. DNA for the CDR3: TGCGCCAGCAGCCGCGGAGGTAGCGGCCAAGAGACCCAGTACTTC.